The text below deals with one TCR beta chain. Its matching antigen is unknown. These data are taken from a study of PD-1 blockade in classical Hodgkin lymphoma. Study results and caveats: A significant rise in TCR diversity by C4D1 was seen for CD4+ but not CD8+ cells. Before treatment, complete responders showed about the same diversity as newly diagnosed patients. Relapsed/refractory patients reportedly had the lowest baseline TCR diversity, below newly diagnosed patients, who were below healthy donors.

Sequencing was performed with immunoSEQ multiplex PCR; in TCRdb, only in-frame clones are kept and a portion is missing. The sample holds roughly 25,000 clones; approximately 70% are singletons and the top ten take around 27%. Regarding time point: cycle 4 day 1 (C4D1), after five to seven weeks of nivolumab. Relapse was seen in all patients after autologous stem cell transplantation, and brentuximab vedotin exposure was variable. The germline V and J ends were trimmed by 0 bases and 6 bases, with 9 bases remaining between them. Looked up from germline, CDR1 is SGHRS and CDR2 is YFSETQ. The CDR3 contains 13 residues.

The chain carries TRBV5-1 and TRBJ1-2; D is undetermined. The origin of this receptor is a human donor with classical Hodgkin lymphoma. The starting material was peripheral blood mononuclear cells (PBMCs), obtained before the fourth cycle of nivolumab. The CDR3 spells CASSLASGDGYTF. Here the CDR3 DNA reads TGCGCCAGCAGCTTGGCCTCCGGGGATGGCTACACCTTC.